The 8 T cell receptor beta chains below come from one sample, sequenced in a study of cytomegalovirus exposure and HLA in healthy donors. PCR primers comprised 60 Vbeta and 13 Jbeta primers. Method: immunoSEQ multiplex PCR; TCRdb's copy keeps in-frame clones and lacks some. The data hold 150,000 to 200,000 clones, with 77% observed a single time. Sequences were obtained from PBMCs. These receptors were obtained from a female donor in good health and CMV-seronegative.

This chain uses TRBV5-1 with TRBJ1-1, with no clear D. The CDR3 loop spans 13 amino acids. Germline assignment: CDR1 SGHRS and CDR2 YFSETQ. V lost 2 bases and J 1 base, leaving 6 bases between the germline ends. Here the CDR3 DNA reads TGCGCCAGCAGCTTTGCCGGGAACACTGAAGCTTTCTTT. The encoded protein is CASSFAGNTEAFF.

CDR3 DNA: TGTGCCAGCAGTGGCCACCGGGACAGGGGGCTCTCACCCCTCCACTTT. It encodes CASSGHRDRGLSPLHF. The rearrangement joins TRBV6-6 to TRBJ1-6; TRBD1 agrees at 12 bases. CDR1 is MNHNY and CDR2 is SVGAGI in the germline V gene (reference sequence). Trimming removed 5 bases from V and 10 bases from J; junction bases left unmatched: 9. CDR3 length: 16 amino acids.

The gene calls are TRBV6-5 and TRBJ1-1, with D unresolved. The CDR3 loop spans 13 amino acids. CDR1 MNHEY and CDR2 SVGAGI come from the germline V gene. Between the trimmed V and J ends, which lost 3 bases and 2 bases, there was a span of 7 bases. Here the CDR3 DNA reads TGTGCCAGCAGTTATCACAGAAACACTGAAGCTTTCTTT. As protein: CASSYHRNTEAFF.

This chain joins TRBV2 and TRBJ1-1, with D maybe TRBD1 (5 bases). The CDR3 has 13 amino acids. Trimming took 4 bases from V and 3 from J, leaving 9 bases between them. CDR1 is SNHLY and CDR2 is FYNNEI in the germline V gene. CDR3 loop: CASSAGRDTEAFF. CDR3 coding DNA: TGTGCCAGCAGTGCGGGCAGGGACACTGAAGCTTTCTTT.

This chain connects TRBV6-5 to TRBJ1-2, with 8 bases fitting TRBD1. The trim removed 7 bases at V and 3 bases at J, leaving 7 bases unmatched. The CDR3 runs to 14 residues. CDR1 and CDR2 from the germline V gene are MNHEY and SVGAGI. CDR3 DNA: TGTGCCAGCAAACAGGGGGTTACCTACTATGGCTACACCTTC. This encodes CASKQGVTYYGYTF.

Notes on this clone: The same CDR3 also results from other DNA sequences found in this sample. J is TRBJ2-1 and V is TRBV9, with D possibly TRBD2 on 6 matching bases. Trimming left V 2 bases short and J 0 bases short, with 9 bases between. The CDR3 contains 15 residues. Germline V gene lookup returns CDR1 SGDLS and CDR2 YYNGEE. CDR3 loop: CASSVLSGSYNEQFF. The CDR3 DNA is TGTGCCAGCAGCGTCCTTAGCGGCTCCTACAATGAGCAGTTCTTC.

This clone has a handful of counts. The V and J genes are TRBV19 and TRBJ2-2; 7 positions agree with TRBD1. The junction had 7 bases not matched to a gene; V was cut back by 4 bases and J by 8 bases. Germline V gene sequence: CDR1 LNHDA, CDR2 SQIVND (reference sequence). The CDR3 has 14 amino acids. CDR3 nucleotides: TGTGCCAGTAGTACAACAGGGGTTCGAGGGGAGCTGTTTTTT. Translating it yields CASSTTGVRGELFF.

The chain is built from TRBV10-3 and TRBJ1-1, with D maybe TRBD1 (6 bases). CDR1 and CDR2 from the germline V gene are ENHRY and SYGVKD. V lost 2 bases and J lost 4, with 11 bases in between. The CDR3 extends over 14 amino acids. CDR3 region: CAISEGGASTEAFF. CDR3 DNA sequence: TGTGCCATCAGTGAGGGGGGCGCGAGCACTGAAGCTTTCTTT.